Listed here is a single T cell receptor beta chain. Clones were sequenced by immunoSEQ multiplex PCR, and TCRdb holds only the in-frame ones, with some missing. This table holds around 200,000 clones, about 87% found once. The record originates from a study of blood T cell repertoires in COVID-19. The material sequenced was PBMCs or T cells enriched from blood (not recorded which). This TCR came from a man aged 25 to 45 who had recovered from COVID-19.

DNA of the CDR3: TGTGCCAGCTCACCCGAATCTACTCTGACAGGGCGCCTCACAGATACGCAGTATTTT. Its translation: CASSPESTLTGRLTDTQYF. The chain links TRBV18 to TRBJ2-3; 7 bases map to TRBD1. V was pared by 3 bases and J by 2 bases, with 17 bases of the junction left unmatched. Germline lookup yields CDR1 KGHSH and CDR2 LQKENI. The CDR3 has 19 residues.